Included here is one T cell receptor beta chain sequence, with context. Antigen: not known. These data originate in a study of OX40 agonist ivuxolimab in advanced cancers. Study details: Of the participants, under 50% had some prior anti-PD-1, anti-PD-L1 or anti-CTLA-4 therapy, which was allowed. Findings and caveats of the study: Partial responders receiving 0.1-3.0 mg/kg showed among the lowest clonal expansion. Normalized expansion of T-cell clones was also low for some nonresponders.

Trimming cost V 3 bases and J 6 bases; bases outside gene matches: 12. The CDR3 extends over 17 amino acids. CDR1 is MDHEN, CDR2 SYDVKM, per germline. The repertoire was sequenced with immunoSEQ multiplex PCR; TCRdb's copy has only in-frame clones and lacks some. This table holds about 90,000 clones, about 90% found once. The V gene is TRBV28, the J gene TRBJ2-1; TRBD2 matches 9 bases. The input for sequencing was CD4+ or CD8+ T cells sorted from blood, taken in a trial of the OX40 agonist ivuxolimab. This clonotype was obtained from an adult with an advanced solid tumor such as melanoma, head and neck, liver or kidney cancer. The CDR3 sequence: CASSFALAGSLRNEQFF. The CDR3 DNA is TGTGCCAGCAGTTTCGCCCTAGCGGGATCCCTGCGCAATGAGCAGTTCTTC.